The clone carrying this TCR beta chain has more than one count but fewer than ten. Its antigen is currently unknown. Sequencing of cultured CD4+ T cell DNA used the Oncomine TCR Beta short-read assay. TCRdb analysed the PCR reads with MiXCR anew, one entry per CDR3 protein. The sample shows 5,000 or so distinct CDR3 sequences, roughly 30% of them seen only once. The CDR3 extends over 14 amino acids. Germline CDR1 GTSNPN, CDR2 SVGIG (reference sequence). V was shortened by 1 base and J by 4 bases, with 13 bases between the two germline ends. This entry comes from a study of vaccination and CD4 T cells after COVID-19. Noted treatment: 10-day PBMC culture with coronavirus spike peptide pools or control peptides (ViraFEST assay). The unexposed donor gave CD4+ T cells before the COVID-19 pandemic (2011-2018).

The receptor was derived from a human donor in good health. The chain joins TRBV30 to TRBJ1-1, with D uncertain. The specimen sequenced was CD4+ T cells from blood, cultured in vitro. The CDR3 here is CAWSEGLTFTEAFF. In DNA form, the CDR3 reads TGTGCCTGGAGTGAAGGTTTAACCTTCACTGAAGCTTTCTTT. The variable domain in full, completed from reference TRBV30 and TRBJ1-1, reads SQTIHQWPATLVQPVGSPLSLECTVEGTSNPNLYWYRQAAGRGLQLLFYSVGIGQISSEVPQNLSASRPQDRQFILSSKKLLLSDSGFYLCAWSEGLTFTEAFFGQGTRLTVV.